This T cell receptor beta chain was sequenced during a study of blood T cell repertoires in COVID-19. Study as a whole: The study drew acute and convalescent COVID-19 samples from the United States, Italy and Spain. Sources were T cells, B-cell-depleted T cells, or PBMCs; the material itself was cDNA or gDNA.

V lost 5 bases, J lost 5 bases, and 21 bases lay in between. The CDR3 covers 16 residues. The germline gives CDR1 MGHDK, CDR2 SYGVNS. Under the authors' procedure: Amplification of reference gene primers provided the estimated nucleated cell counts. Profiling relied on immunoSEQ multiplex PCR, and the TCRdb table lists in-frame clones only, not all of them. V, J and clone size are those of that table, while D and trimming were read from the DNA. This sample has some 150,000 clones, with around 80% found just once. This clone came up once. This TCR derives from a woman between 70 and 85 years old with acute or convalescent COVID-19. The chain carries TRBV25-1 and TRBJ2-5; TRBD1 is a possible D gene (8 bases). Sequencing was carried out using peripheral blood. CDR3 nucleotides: TGTGCCAGCAGTATTCACAGGGGGGGAGCTGTGGAGACCCAGTACTTC. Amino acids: CASSIHRGGAVETQYF.